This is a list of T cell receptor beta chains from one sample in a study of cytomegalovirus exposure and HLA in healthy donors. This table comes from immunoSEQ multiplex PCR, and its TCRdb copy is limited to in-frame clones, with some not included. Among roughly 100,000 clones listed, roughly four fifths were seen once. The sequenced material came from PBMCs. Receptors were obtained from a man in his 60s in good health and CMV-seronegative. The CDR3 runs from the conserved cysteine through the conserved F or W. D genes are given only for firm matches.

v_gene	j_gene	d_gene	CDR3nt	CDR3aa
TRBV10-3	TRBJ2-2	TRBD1	TGTGCCATCAACCGACGAGGGCAGGGGGCAGGCACCGGGGAGCTGTTTTTT	CAINRRGQGAGTGELFF
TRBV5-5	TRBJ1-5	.	TGTGCCAGCAGCTTTTATCCGCCCCAGCATTTT	CASSFYPPQHF
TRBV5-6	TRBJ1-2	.	TGTGCCAGCAGCAAACTTTCAGACAGAGACTATGGCTACACCTTC	CASSKLSDRDYGYTF
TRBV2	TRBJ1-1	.	TGTGCCAGCAGGGGGGGGTGGGTGAACACTGAAGCTTTCTTT	CASRGGWVNTEAFF
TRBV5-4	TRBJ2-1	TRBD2	TGTGCCAGCAGTCGGACTAGCGGTCACAATGAGCAGTTCTTC	CASSRTSGHNEQFF
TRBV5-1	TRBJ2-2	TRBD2	TGCGCCAGCAGCTTAACTAGCGGGGGCCTCGCGAACACCGGGGAGCTGTTTTTT	CASSLTSGGLANTGELFF
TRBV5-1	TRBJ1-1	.	TGCGCCAGCAGCTTGGTAGAGGGCCGAGGTGAAGCTTTCTTT	CASSLVEGRGEAFF
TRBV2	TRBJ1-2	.	TGTGCCAGCAGAGCACAGGGAGGGGTCTATGGCTACACCTTC	CASRAQGGVYGYTF
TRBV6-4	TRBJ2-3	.	TGTGCCAGCAGCGTGGGACATGGGGGCACAGATACGCAGTATTTT	CASSVGHGGTDTQYF
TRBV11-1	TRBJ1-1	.	TGTGCCAGCAGCCTGGGACGGGGGGCGGACACTGAAGCTTTCTTT	CASSLGRGADTEAFF